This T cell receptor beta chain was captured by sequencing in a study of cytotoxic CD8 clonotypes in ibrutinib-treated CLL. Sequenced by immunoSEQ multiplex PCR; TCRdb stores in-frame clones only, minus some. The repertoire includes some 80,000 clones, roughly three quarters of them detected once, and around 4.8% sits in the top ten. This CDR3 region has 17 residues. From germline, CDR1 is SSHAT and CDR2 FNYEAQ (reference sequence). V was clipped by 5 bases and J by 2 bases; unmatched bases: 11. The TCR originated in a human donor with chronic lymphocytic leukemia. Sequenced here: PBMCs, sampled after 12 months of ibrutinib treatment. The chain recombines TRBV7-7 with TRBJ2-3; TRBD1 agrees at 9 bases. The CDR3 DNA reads TGTGCCAGCAGCCCAGGGACCGGGACAGGGAACACAGATACGCAGTATTTT. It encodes CASSPGTGTGNTDTQYF.